The 24 T cell receptor beta chains below all came from one sample that was sequenced in a study of TIL therapy for anti-PD-1-resistant metastatic lung cancer. Sequencing used immunoSEQ v3. TCRdb keeps only in-frame clones here, not all; method: immunoSEQ multiplex PCR. The profile shows tens of thousands of clones, around 80% of them singletons. As for time point: pre-treatment sample, taken before nivolumab and TIL therapy. Sample: blood, taken at baseline. These receptors were obtained from a man between 65 and 80 years old with non-small cell lung cancer.

V gene TRBV9 combines with J gene TRBJ2-7, with D maybe TRBD1 (5 bases). The CDR3 totals 13 residues. Germline CDR1 and CDR2: SGDLS and YYNGEE. V was clipped by 4 bases and J by 4 bases, with 12 bases between them. CDR3 in amino acids: CASSPNQGYEQYF. The CDR3 nucleotides are TGTGCCAGCAGCCCTAATCAGGGTTACGAGCAGTACTTC.

The genes are TRBV7-2 and TRBJ1-2; D unclear. CDR1 and CDR2 (germline): SGHTA, FQGNSA. CDR3 size: 13 residues. Deletions cut 5 bases from V and 0 bases from J, with 7 bases between. CDR3 sequence reads: CASSPSPNYGYTF. DNA of the CDR3: TGTGCCAGCAGCCCGAGCCCTAACTATGGCTACACCTTC.

CDR3 nucleotides: TGTGCCAGCAGCTCAAGAGGGATCGGGGGGACCCAGTACTTC. Its translation is CASSSRGIGGTQYF. The rearrangement joins TRBV7-9 to TRBJ2-5; a weak D match, TRBD2 (6 bases). Germline CDR1 and CDR2: SEHNR and FQNEAQ (reference sequence). Trimming took off 4 bases at V and 7 bases at J, with 16 bases between the two ends. The CDR3 is 14 residues long.

This sequence joins TRBV7-6 and TRBJ2-5, with 8 nucleotides matching TRBD2. Trimming at V came to 5 bases and at J to 5 bases, leaving 4 bases not matched to a gene. CDR1 is SGHVS, CDR2 FNYEAQ, per germline. CDR3 length equals 13 residues. The CDR3 DNA reads TGTGCCAGCAGCCGGGGGGGCCAGGAGACCCAGTACTTC. Encoded protein: CASSRGGQETQYF.

This chain connects TRBV28 to TRBJ1-2, with 9 bases aligning to TRBD1. V shed 5 bases and J 1 base; nucleotides not matched to a gene: 5. Germline values: CDR1 MDHEN, CDR2 SYDVKM. The CDR3 consists of 15 residues. This CDR3 is CASSGQGSHNYGYTF. The CDR3 coding sequence is TGTGCCAGCAGTGGACAGGGGAGCCATAACTATGGCTACACCTTC.

The rearrangement uses TRBV7-2 and TRBJ2-3; D may be TRBD2 (5 bases). The germline CDR1 and CDR2 sequences are SGHTA and FQGNSA. V lost 1 base, J lost 2 bases, and 13 bases lay in between. The CDR3 loop spans 16 amino acids. The CDR3 coding sequence is TGTGCCAGCAGCTTAGGGAAGCGGTCAATCACAGATACGCAGTATTTT. Translation: CASSLGKRSITDTQYF.

Comments on this clone: Other DNA sequences within the sample encode an identical CDR3. This chain links TRBV7-2 with TRBJ2-7; D unresolved. Germline loops: CDR1 SGHTA, CDR2 FQGNSA. The ends were cut back, 4 bases at V and 4 bases at J, with 8 bases in the middle. The CDR3 covers 12 residues. As DNA, the CDR3 is TGTGCCAGCAGCTCACAGCGATACGAGCAGTACTTC. This sequence encodes CASSSQRYEQYF. The full variable domain, rest sourced from reference TRBV7-2 and TRBJ2-7, is GAGVSQSPSNKVTEKGKDVELRCDPISGHTALYWYRQSLGQGLEFLIYFQGNSAPDKSGLPSDRFSAERTGGSVSTLTIQRTQQEDSAVYLCASSSQRYEQYFGPGTRLTVT.

The chain recombines TRBV2 with TRBJ2-7, with 14 nucleotides matching TRBD2. The CDR3 runs 14 residues. V lost 6 bases, J lost 5 bases, and 3 bases stayed unmatched. The germline V gene has CDR1 SNHLY and CDR2 FYNNEI. Written as DNA, the CDR3 is TGTGCCAGCAGGGGACTAGCGGGAGACCACGAGCAGTACTTC. This gives the protein CASRGLAGDHEQYF.

This clone was counted between two and nine times. The chain uses TRBV19 and TRBJ2-7; D gene uncertain. The CDR3 loop spans 13 amino acids. Germline CDR1 and CDR2: LNHDA and SQIVND (reference sequence). V was pared by 5 bases and J by 3 bases, with 11 bases between. CDR3 region: CASSALRNYEQYF. CDR3 bases: TGTGCCAGTAGTGCCCTCAGGAACTACGAGCAGTACTTC.

The chain links TRBV4-1 to TRBJ2-4; perhaps TRBD2 as D (5 bases). Between the trimmed V and J ends, which lost 0 bases and 11 bases, there was a span of 14 bases. The CDR3 is made up of 14 amino acids. CDR1 is MGHRA, CDR2 YSYEKL, per germline. The CDR3 DNA is TGCGCCAGCAGCCAAGAACCAGGAGGTAGGGTTCAGTACTTC. Its protein is CASSQEPGGRVQYF.

V is TRBV10-1 and J is TRBJ2-7, with a weak D call TRBD2 (7 bases). Trimming removed 8 bases from V and 5 bases from J, with 22 bases in between. The CDR3 consists of 15 residues. From germline, CDR1 is WNHNN and CDR2 SYGVQD (reference sequence). The CDR3 protein is CASGGGPSVTNEQYF. The CDR3 region has the DNA TGCGCCAGCGGGGGGGGGCCTAGCGTTACCAACGAGCAGTACTTC.

This clone came up once. The chain uses TRBV5-1 and TRBJ2-1; D may be TRBD2 (6 bases). Germline V CDR1 and CDR2: SGHRS, YFSETQ. The CDR3 is 16 residues long. V shed 0 bases and J shed 7 bases, with 17 bases lying between them. CDR3 DNA sequence: TGCGCCAGCAGCTTGGCCGGGGGATGGGTTCTGAATGAGCAGTTCTTC. Protein sequence: CASSLAGGWVLNEQFF.

V gene TRBV5-1 combines with J gene TRBJ2-2; D is perhaps TRBD1 (5 bases). V was pared by 0 bases and J by 6 bases, with 9 bases between. Germline assignment: CDR1 SGHRS and CDR2 YFSETQ. The CDR3 totals 14 residues. The CDR3 DNA reads TGCGCCAGCAGCTTGGGACAGTTCGCCGGGGAGCTGTTTTTT. Protein: CASSLGQFAGELFF.

The chain links TRBV2 to TRBJ1-1, with a possible D match to TRBD1 (5 bases). The CDR3 has 14 residues. The ends were cut back, 3 bases at V and 0 bases at J, with 8 bases in the middle. CDR1 and CDR2 (germline): SNHLY, FYNNEI. The CDR3: CASSDLGLNTEAFF. The CDR3 nucleotides read TGTGCCAGCAGTGATTTGGGACTGAACACTGAAGCTTTCTTT. The full variable domain, with the rest looked up from reference TRBV2 and TRBJ1-1, is EPEVTQTPSHQVTQMGQEVILRCVPISNHLYFYWYRQILGQKVEFLVSFYNNEISEKSEIFDDQFSVERPDGSNFTLKIRSTKLEDSAMYFCASSDLGLNTEAFFGQGTRLTVV.

The V call is TRBV11-1, the J call TRBJ2-2; D ambiguous. This CDR3 spans 14 amino acids. Germline assignment: CDR1 SGHAT and CDR2 FQDESV (reference sequence). Trimming took off 5 bases at V and 3 bases at J, with 10 bases between the two ends. The CDR3 loop is CASSPRQDTGELFF. The CDR3 DNA reads TGTGCCAGCAGCCCCAGACAAGACACCGGGGAGCTGTTTTTT.

The chain recombines TRBV7-3 with TRBJ2-1, with TRBD2 matching 14 bases. The CDR3 is 16 residues long. Germline V gene data show CDR1 as SGHTA and CDR2 as FQGTGA. Trimming cost V 5 bases and J 6 bases; bases outside gene matches: 6. The CDR3 coding sequence is TGTGCCAGCAGCCTCCGACTAGCGGGAGGGCCCAATGAGCAGTTCTTC. This translates into CASSLRLAGGPNEQFF. Full variable domain (rest looked up from reference TRBV7-3 and TRBJ2-1): GAGVSQTPSNKVTEKGKYVELRCDPISGHTALYWYRQSLGQGPEFLIYFQGTGAADDSGLPNDRFFAVRPEGSVSTLKIQRTERGDSAVYLCASSLRLAGGPNEQFFGPGTRLTVL.

As to this clone: The junction departs from the called germline gene at one end, perhaps through a read error. The chain carries TRBV2 and TRBJ2-2; D gene unclear. This CDR3 has 13 residues. Per the germline V gene, CDR1 is SNHLY and CDR2 is FYNNEI. CDR3 sequence reads: CASREARAGELFF. The CDR3, as DNA: TGTGCCAGCAGAGAAGCCCGAGCCGGGGAGCTGTTTTTT. Complete variable domain (other parts from reference TRBV2 and TRBJ2-2): EPEVTQTPSHQVTQMGQEVILRCVPISNHLYFYWYRQILGQKVEFLVSFYNNEISEKSEIFDDQFSVERPDGSNFTLKIRSTKLEDSAMYFCASREARAGELFFGEGSRLTVL.

The V gene is TRBV30, the J gene TRBJ2-7, with TRBD2 matching over 10 bases. V gave up 3 bases and J gave up 2 bases; unmatched junction bases: 4. The CDR3 runs 14 residues. Per germline, CDR1 GTSNPN and CDR2 SVGIG (reference sequence). CDR3 amino acids: CAWRLAGSTYEQYF. The CDR3 coding sequence is TGTGCCTGGAGACTAGCGGGATCTACCTACGAGCAGTACTTC.

The V gene is TRBV5-1, the J gene TRBJ1-5, with D perhaps TRBD1 (6 bases). Germline CDR1 is SGHRS and CDR2 is YFSETQ. Trimming pared 0 bases from V and 7 bases from J, leaving 14 bases between. This CDR3 region has 15 residues. The CDR3 DNA sequence: TGCGCCAGCAGCTTGGGTTTGGGGGGCAGCCAGCCCCAGCATTTT. Protein product: CASSLGLGGSQPQHF.

Only one count was recorded for this clone. The V gene is TRBV10-3, the J gene TRBJ1-5, with TRBD1 matching 9 bases. The J segment lost 8 bases and the V segment lost 2 bases, leaving 4 bases of the junction unmatched. The CDR3 runs 14 residues. Germline lookup yields CDR1 ENHRY and CDR2 SYGVKD. In nucleotides, the CDR3 is TGTGCCATCAGTGAGGACAGGGGGTTGAAGCCCCAGCATTTT. Residues: CAISEDRGLKPQHF.

This sequence joins TRBV18 and TRBJ1-1; D might be TRBD1 (5 bases). CDR1 and CDR2 (germline): KGHSH, LQKENI. The CDR3 contains 14 residues. The V end lost 6 bases, the J end lost 1 base, and 12 bases lay between the germline ends. CDR3 nucleotide sequence: TGTGCCAGCTCCCTCGACAGCAGGAACACTGAAGCTTTCTTT. Amino acid sequence: CASSLDSRNTEAFF.

V usage is TRBV28 and J usage is TRBJ1-2; possibly TRBD1 for D (5 bases). This CDR3 is built from 14 residues. The V gene's germline CDR1 is MDHEN and CDR2 SYDVKM. V shed 2 bases and J shed 0 bases, with 7 bases lying between them. CDR3 region: CASSLGGANYGYTF. CDR3 coding DNA: TGTGCCAGCAGTTTAGGAGGGGCTAACTATGGCTACACCTTC.

This chain uses TRBV7-2 with TRBJ2-7; D not certain. The CDR3 has 14 residues. Trimming removed 1 base at V and 4 bases at J, with 11 bases between. Germline-derived CDR1 and CDR2 are SGHTA and FQGNSA. The CDR3 reads CASSLGASTYEQYF. CDR3 DNA sequence: TGTGCCAGCAGCTTAGGTGCGAGTACTTACGAGCAGTACTTC.

The rearrangement links TRBV19 to TRBJ1-2, with D maybe TRBD1 (6 bases). V shed 5 bases and J shed 6 bases, with 10 bases lying between them. Germline CDR1 is LNHDA and CDR2 is SQIVND (reference sequence). The length of the CDR3 is 12 residues. The DNA for the CDR3 is TGTGCCAGTAGTTGGGCAGGGGATGGCTACACCTTC. Translation gives CASSWAGDGYTF.